This T cell receptor (beta chain) was profiled in a study of beta chain features in type 1 diabetes (dated by TCRdb to the late 2010s). In the study overall: No differences in mean age, gender distribution, total cell number or subset yield were found between patients and healthy donors. A total of 107,917,701 sorted cells were examined across all samples, and the number of cells per subset was strongly correlated with RNA yield. The study compared TCRB repertoires of sorted circulating CD4+ T cell subsets between recently diagnosed type 1 diabetes patients and matched healthy donors. Naive and central memory subsets were obtained from all 28 donors, but regulatory and stem cell-like memory subsets were isolated from only 8 patients and roughly eight healthy donors. The investigation overall reported the following: A moderate but significant shortening of TCRB CDR3 length was observed in type 1 diabetes patients in all four CD4+ subsets. Sequencing cDNA rather than genomic DNA could over-represent highly expressing activated cells, although activation and CD3 levels did not differ between groups. Patients with type 1 diabetes made fewer insertions and deleted more nucleotides at VDJ recombination sites, implying thymic rearrangement abnormalities. Because small numbers of individuals were included in the HLA sub-analyses, any influence of HLA type on TCRB rearrangement was left unresolved. The naive, central memory and regulatory TCRB repertoires appeared to resemble one another more closely among patients than among healthy donors. Shorter templates might have been favored by PCR, but patient and control samples were amplified and corrected together, so both groups would have been affected equally by any skew.

This clone was seen more than once but under ten times. No antigen is known for it. Base qualities are missing; no much larger clone stands one base away. All of the isolated RNA was reverse transcribed with the High Capacity cDNA Reverse Transcription Kit, so expressed TCRB transcripts were sequenced. Naive, central memory and regulatory T cell samples underwent deep immunoSEQ sequencing, averaging around 4 million total reads per sample. Sorted cells were lysed in RLT buffer, and RNA was extracted using DNase-treated RNeasy Micro or Mini kits according to cell number. To prevent cross-contamination, every cell subset was processed on its own, while patient and healthy donor samples were processed together. The immunoSEQ multiplex PCR was used to amplify TCRB sequences from cDNA, yielding 87-bp fragments that span the CDR3 region. Sequencing of the amplicons was done on the Illumina HiSeq platform. In the authors' own workflow: Synthetic template baselines were used to correct PCR bias computationally, reads within Hamming distance 2 were collapsed together, and singletons that could not be merged were discarded. By aligning reads against IMGT, V, D and J genes, CDR3 length, and insertions or deletions at six rearrangement sites were assigned. Clonotype counts were normalized to sorted cell number within each subset before computing true diversity and Gini coefficients with the tcR R package. The overlap coefficient, calculated on TCRB nucleotide sequences, was used to measure repertoire sharing. As a proxy for the pre-selection repertoire, out-of-frame TCRB sequences from naive cells were analyzed. As stored in TCRdb, this immuneACCESS dataset retains in-frame rearrangements with V and J assigned. A fraction of the clones does not appear; measured against another copy, unresolved V genes explain less than half of the discrepancy, and the remainder lacks a known reason. That table gives V, J and clone size, and the DNA gave D and trimming. This sample gives some 350,000 clones in total; about 13% of them show up just once. Roughly 0.015% of the sample goes to the ten largest clones.

Each donor gave one peripheral blood draw, averaging approximately 0.11 L, which was collected into heparinised tubes. A BD FACSAria II and a panel including CD45RO, CCR7, CD25, CD127, CD95 and CD27 were used to sort naive, central memory, regulatory and stem cell-like memory CD4+ T cells. All sorted populations exceeded 98% purity. PBMCs were isolated immediately by Lymphoprep density gradient centrifugation and stained directly without culture. Samples were stained and sorted in pairs, with one healthy donor and one patient per experiment, so that batch effects were minimized. For this chain, trimming is 0 bases at the V end and 7 bases at the J end, and the number of junction bases without a gene match is 4. The germline V gene (reference sequence) provides CDR1 GTSNPN and CDR2 SVGIG. Measured from the cysteine to the phenylalanine, the CDR3 is 13 residues long. The entry retains the CDR3 DNA only, 39 bases that are in frame from base 1.

Specimen: naive CD4+ T cells from blood. The cell subset or site label for this specimen denotes: true naive CD4+ T cells. Recombination connected TRBV30 to TRBJ2-3, with 7 middle bases fitting TRBD2. The receptor was isolated from a woman under 30 with type 1 diabetes. This receptor carries the CDR3 CAWSVGSGYTQYF. The DNA is as follows: TGTGCCTGGAGTGTGGGTAGCGGGTATACGCAGTATTTT.